The 4 T cell receptor beta chains listed next were all sequenced from one sample in a study of blood T cell repertoires in COVID-19. The data were produced by immunoSEQ multiplex PCR, yet TCRdb's version contains in-frame clones alone and is incomplete. Among roughly 200,000 clones listed, roughly 89% were seen once. Sequencing input: PBMCs or T cells enriched from blood (not recorded which). The receptors were sampled from a man aged 18-30 years with acute COVID-19.

V gene TRBV3-1 (or the pseudogene TRBV3-2) combines with J gene TRBJ2-1; perhaps TRBD1 as D (6 bases). Trimming took 4 bases from V and 9 from J, leaving 16 bases between them. Germline V lookup: CDR1 LGHDT, CDR2 YNNKEL (reference sequence). The CDR3 has 14 residues. DNA of the CDR3: TGTGCCAGCAGCCGACGAATAGGGGGTTTTGAGCAGTTCTTC. This gives the protein CASSRRIGGFEQFF.

The genes are TRBV6-5 and TRBJ2-2; D is ambiguous. V shed 2 bases and J shed 6 bases, with 4 bases lying between them. The germline V gene encodes CDR1 MNHEY and CDR2 SVGAGI. This CDR3 spans 12 amino acids. The CDR3 DNA sequence: TGTGCCAGCAGTTACCGGGCCGGGGAGCTGTTTTTT. This sequence encodes CASSYRAGELFF.

The chain employs TRBV29-1 and TRBJ1-2; TRBD1 might be the D (6 bases). V dropped 5 bases and J dropped 9 bases, with 16 bases sitting between them. The germline gives CDR1 SQVTM, CDR2 ANQGSEA. The CDR3 is 12 residues long. CDR3 loop: CSVCRGGERYTF. In nucleotides, the CDR3 is TGCAGCGTTTGCAGGGGAGGGGAACGCTACACCTTC.

The rearrangement joins TRBV7-9 to TRBJ1-2, with a tentative D call TRBD1 (5 bases). The ends were cut back, 1 base at V and 3 bases at J, with 12 bases in the middle. The germline V gene encodes CDR1 SEHNR and CDR2 FQNEAQ (reference sequence). The CDR3 runs to 15 residues. The CDR3 loop is CASSLGQTLYYGYTF. CDR3 sequence (DNA): TGTGCCAGCAGCTTAGGACAGACACTGTACTATGGCTACACCTTC.